This T cell receptor (beta chain) was profiled in a study of blood T cell repertoires in COVID-19. The assay was immunoSEQ multiplex PCR, and TCRdb's table has in-frame clones only and misses some. Here the sample spans about 79,000 clones, roughly 90% being singletons. V was clipped by 4 bases and J by 0 bases, with 6 bases between them. This CDR3 contains 13 residues. The germline V gene has CDR1 LNHDA and CDR2 SQIVND (reference sequence). The source is a man aged 65 to 85 with active or convalescent COVID-19. The chain joins TRBV19 to TRBJ1-1; no clear D gene. The sequencing sample was made of peripheral blood. The CDR3 reads CASSTGMNTEAFF. CDR3 DNA sequence: TGTGCCAGTAGTACCGGGATGAACACTGAAGCTTTCTTT.